The present T cell receptor beta chain was sequenced within a study of T cell repertoires in cytomegalovirus infection. Via MiXCR, TCRdb re-called the reads, giving one row per CDR3 protein. The sample includes 510,000 or so distinct CDR3 sequences, more than 25% of them seen just once. This clonotype was recorded a few times. Antigen specificity is unknown. Findings and limits, study-wide: Summed public TCR beta family frequency identified CMV carriers bearing the relevant HLA.

The CDR3 has 17 residues. Germline V gene lookup returns CDR1 MGHDK and CDR2 SYGVNS. V shed 2 bases and J shed 1 base, with 14 bases lying between them. The chain has TRBV25-1 and TRBJ1-4, with a possible D match to TRBD1 (5 bases). What was sequenced was PBMCs. The clonotype originates from a human donor in good health (CMV status not recorded). Some clones in this sample may be carry-over from other donors' samples. This CDR3 is CASSETRGRKTNEKLFF. The CDR3 nucleotides are TGTGCCAGCAGTGAAACAAGGGGAAGGAAAACTAATGAAAAACTGTTTTTT.